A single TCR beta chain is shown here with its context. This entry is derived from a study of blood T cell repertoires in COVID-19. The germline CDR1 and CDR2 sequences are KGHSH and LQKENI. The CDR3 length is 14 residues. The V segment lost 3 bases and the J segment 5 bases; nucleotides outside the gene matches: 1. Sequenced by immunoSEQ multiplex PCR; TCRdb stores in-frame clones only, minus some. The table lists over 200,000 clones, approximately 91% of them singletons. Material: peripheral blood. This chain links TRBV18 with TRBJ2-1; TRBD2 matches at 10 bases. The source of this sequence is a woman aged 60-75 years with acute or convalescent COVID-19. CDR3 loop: CASSPGTSDNEQFF. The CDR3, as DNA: TGTGCCAGCTCACCCGGGACTAGCGACAATGAGCAGTTCTTC.